Detailed here is one T cell receptor (beta chain). As yet, its antigen is unknown. These data originate in a study of glioma-infiltrating T cells after dendritic cell vaccination. Study-level results: The cohort had few patients with full blood and tumor sets.

All glioblastoma patients lacked an isocitrate dehydrogenase mutation. The ends lost 3 bases at V and 3 bases at J; junction bases unmatched: 3. The CDR3 extends over 14 amino acids. In germline, CDR1 is SGDLS, CDR2 YYNGEE. Method: immunoSEQ multiplex PCR; TCRdb's copy keeps in-frame clones and lacks some. The sample records around 67,000 clones, 81% being singletons. Sample: blood, taken before dendritic cell vaccination. The receptor was isolated from a human donor with glioblastoma. The chain employs TRBV9 and TRBJ1-1; 9 nucleotides match TRBD1. CDR3 nucleotide sequence: TGTGCCAGCAGCGAGGACAGGGGTGACACTGAAGCTTTCTTT. Protein: CASSEDRGDTEAFF.